The rows below give T cell receptor beta chains drawn from one sample of a study of T cell responses to AZD1222 COVID-19 vaccine. Profiling relied on immunoSEQ multiplex PCR, and the TCRdb table lists in-frame clones only, not all of them. The table lists about 82,000 clones, 85% to 95% of them singletons, with 5.2% in the top ten. The sequencing here drew on peripheral blood, taken on day 0 of AZD1222 vaccination. These receptors were taken from an adult in good health. The conserved cysteine and the conserved F or W are not part of the CDR3 here.

cdr3_length: 14
j_call: TRBJ1-3
v_call: TRBV4-3
cdr3_aa: ASSQDRASSGNTIY

cdr3_length: 11
j_call: TRBJ2-5
v_call: TRBV19
cdr3_aa: ASRPGWGETQY

cdr3_length: 15
j_call: TRBJ2-3
v_call: TRBV7-8
cdr3_aa: ASSLVVGAGDADTQY

cdr3_length: 15
j_call: TRBJ2-6
v_call: TRBV13
cdr3_aa: ASSLGQAYSGANVLT

cdr3_length: 13
j_call: TRBJ1-1
v_call: TRBV19
cdr3_aa: ASSRGGNMNTEAF

cdr3_length: 9
j_call: TRBJ1-1
v_call: TRBV20-1
cdr3_aa: SAETDTEAF

cdr3_length: 11
j_call: TRBJ2-7
v_call: TRBV20-1
cdr3_aa: SASPPAGLEQY

cdr3_length: 13
j_call: TRBJ2-3
v_call: TRBV28
cdr3_aa: ASSLRAGVSDTQY

cdr3_length: 14
j_call: TRBJ2-3
v_call: TRBV7-9
cdr3_aa: ASSFRTSGSTDTQY

cdr3_length: 14
j_call: TRBJ2-2
v_call: TRBV6-1
cdr3_aa: ASSASRGVSTGELF

cdr3_length: 13
j_call: TRBJ2-7
v_call: TRBV3-1/TRBV3-2
cdr3_aa: ASSLDPTPGYEQY

cdr3_length: 9
j_call: TRBJ1-3
v_call: TRBV11-2
cdr3_aa: ASSFMDTIY

cdr3_length: 11
j_call: TRBJ2-7
v_call: TRBV12-3/TRBV12-4
cdr3_aa: ASSRQTGLEQY

cdr3_length: 9
j_call: TRBJ2-3
v_call: TRBV20-1
cdr3_aa: SARTHGTQY

cdr3_length: 11
j_call: TRBJ1-6
v_call: TRBV2
cdr3_aa: ATRAGYNSPLH

cdr3_length: 12
j_call: TRBJ2-1
v_call: TRBV10-1
cdr3_aa: ASSVGGSYNEQF

cdr3_length: 15
j_call: TRBJ1-3
v_call: TRBV7-2
cdr3_aa: ASSLESRGAIGNTIY

cdr3_length: 11
j_call: TRBJ2-5
v_call: TRBV13
cdr3_aa: ASSLGLRKTQY

cdr3_length: 14
j_call: TRBJ2-2
v_call: TRBV7-2
cdr3_aa: ASSPQGAANTGELF

cdr3_length: 13
j_call: TRBJ2-2
v_call: TRBV25-1
cdr3_aa: ASSEYDRETGELF

cdr3_length: 11
j_call: TRBJ2-2
v_call: TRBV10-3
cdr3_aa: AISGGDTGELF

cdr3_length: 13
j_call: TRBJ1-2
v_call: TRBV27
cdr3_aa: ASSTTGGGHYGYT

cdr3_length: 11
j_call: TRBJ2-5
v_call: TRBV6-5
cdr3_aa: ASLREAQETQY

cdr3_length: 13
j_call: TRBJ2-7
v_call: TRBV28
cdr3_aa: ASSLFGGIIYEQY

cdr3_length: 11
j_call: TRBJ1-1
v_call: TRBV9
cdr3_aa: ASSVVRNTEAF

cdr3_length: 17
j_call: TRBJ1-6
v_call: TRBV7-9
cdr3_aa: ASSSRGTQAFEGNSPLH

cdr3_length: 14
j_call: TRBJ2-2
v_call: TRBV27
cdr3_aa: ASSSRGGTNTGELF

cdr3_length: 13
j_call: TRBJ2-3
v_call: TRBV19
cdr3_aa: ASRTSGGARDTQY

cdr3_length: 12
j_call: TRBJ2-7
v_call: TRBV19
cdr3_aa: ASSIGRGDYEQY

cdr3_length: 12
j_call: TRBJ1-2
v_call: TRBV6-5
cdr3_aa: ASTPGPSPDGYT

cdr3_length: 14
j_call: TRBJ2-3
v_call: TRBV10-3
cdr3_aa: AISESYREGEDTQY

cdr3_length: 15
j_call: TRBJ2-7
v_call: TRBV25-1
cdr3_aa: ASSDPSPRTGRDEQY

cdr3_length: 12
j_call: TRBJ1-6
v_call: TRBV10-3
cdr3_aa: AIGGTPDNSPLH

cdr3_length: 14
j_call: TRBJ1-5
v_call: TRBV10-3
cdr3_aa: AISAEEGESNQPQH

cdr3_length: 11
j_call: TRBJ2-5
v_call: TRBV27
cdr3_aa: ASSLWGQETQY

cdr3_length: 12
j_call: TRBJ1-1
v_call: TRBV7-9
cdr3_aa: ASSLAGRETEAF

cdr3_length: 12
j_call: TRBJ2-7
v_call: TRBV19
cdr3_aa: ASEAGGNTYEQY

cdr3_length: 14
j_call: TRBJ2-2
v_call: TRBV3-1/TRBV3-2
cdr3_aa: ASSPSLTGGSGELF

cdr3_length: 13
j_call: TRBJ1-1
v_call: TRBV7-8
cdr3_aa: ASSQGTVRNTEAF

cdr3_length: 13
j_call: TRBJ2-7
v_call: TRBV19
cdr3_aa: ASSISGGSSYEQY

cdr3_length: 13
j_call: TRBJ2-1
v_call: TRBV9
cdr3_aa: ASSDGQADYNEQF

cdr3_length: 13
j_call: TRBJ2-3
v_call: TRBV25-1
cdr3_aa: ASSALTVSTDTQY

cdr3_length: 11
j_call: TRBJ1-1
v_call: TRBV10-2
cdr3_aa: ASSTDRYTEAF

cdr3_length: 13
j_call: TRBJ2-7
v_call: TRBV7-2
cdr3_aa: ASSLLGGSSYEQY

cdr3_length: 9
j_call: TRBJ2-3
v_call: TRBV6-5
cdr3_aa: ASRWGDTQY

cdr3_length: 11
j_call: TRBJ1-2
v_call: TRBV6-5
cdr3_aa: ASTSGPVYGYT

cdr3_length: 12
j_call: TRBJ1-1
v_call: TRBV9
cdr3_aa: ASSIGGRTYEAF

cdr3_length: 10
j_call: TRBJ1-1
v_call: TRBV2
cdr3_aa: ASSRQGTEAF

cdr3_length: 10
j_call: TRBJ1-1
v_call: TRBV7-3
cdr3_aa: ASSHPGTEAF

cdr3_length: 10
j_call: TRBJ2-5
v_call: TRBV29-1
cdr3_aa: SVGQGAETQY

cdr3_length: 14
j_call: TRBJ1-3
v_call: TRBV28
cdr3_aa: ASSEAGTNSGNTIY

cdr3_length: 13
j_call: TRBJ1-3
v_call: TRBV27
cdr3_aa: ASSLQGAAGNTIY

cdr3_length: 13
j_call: TRBJ2-2
v_call: TRBV9
cdr3_aa: ASSVDVWNTGELF

cdr3_length: 9
j_call: TRBJ2-5
v_call: TRBV18
cdr3_aa: ASSPGETQY

cdr3_length: 11
j_call: TRBJ2-1
v_call: TRBV2
cdr3_aa: ASSVGGYNEQF

cdr3_length: 12
j_call: TRBJ1-6
v_call: TRBV2
cdr3_aa: ASRGTGGGSPLH

cdr3_length: 13
j_call: TRBJ2-5
v_call: TRBV5-5
cdr3_aa: ASSLARGGAETQY